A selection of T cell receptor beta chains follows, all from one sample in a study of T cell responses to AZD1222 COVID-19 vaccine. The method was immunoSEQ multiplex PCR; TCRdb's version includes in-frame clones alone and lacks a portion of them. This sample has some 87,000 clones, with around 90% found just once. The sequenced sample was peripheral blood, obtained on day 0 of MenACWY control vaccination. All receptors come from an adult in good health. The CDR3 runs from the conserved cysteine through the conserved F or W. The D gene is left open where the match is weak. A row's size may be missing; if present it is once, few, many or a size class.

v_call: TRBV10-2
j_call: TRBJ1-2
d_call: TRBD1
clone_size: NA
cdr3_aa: CASWGEGADNYGYTF
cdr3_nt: TGCGCCAGCTGGGGGGAGGGGGCGGATAACTATGGCTACACCTTC

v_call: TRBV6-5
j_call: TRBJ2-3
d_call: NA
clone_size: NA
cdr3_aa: CASRRTGRGDTQYF
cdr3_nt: TGTGCCAGCAGGCGGACAGGGAGGGGAGATACGCAGTATTTT

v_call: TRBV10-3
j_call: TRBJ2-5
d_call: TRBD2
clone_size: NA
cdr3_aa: CAISGGSGTQETQYF
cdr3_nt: TGTGCCATCAGTGGGGGTAGCGGGACCCAAGAGACCCAGTACTTC

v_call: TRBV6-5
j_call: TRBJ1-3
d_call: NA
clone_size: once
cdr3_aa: CASSYAQPISGNTIYF
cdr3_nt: TGTGCCAGCAGTTACGCCCAACCGATCTCTGGAAACACCATATATTTT

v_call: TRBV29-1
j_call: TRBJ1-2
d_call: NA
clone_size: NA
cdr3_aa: CSVDFNYGYTF
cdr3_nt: TGCAGCGTTGATTTTAACTATGGCTACACCTTC

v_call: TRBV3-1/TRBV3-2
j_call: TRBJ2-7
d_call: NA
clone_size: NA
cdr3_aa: CASRGSGRDHEQYF
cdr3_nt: TGTGCCAGCAGAGGGTCGGGCAGGGACCACGAGCAGTACTTC

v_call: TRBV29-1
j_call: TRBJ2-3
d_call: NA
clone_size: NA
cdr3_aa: CSVEAPGTDTQYF
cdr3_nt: TGCAGCGTTGAGGCGCCAGGCACAGATACGCAGTATTTT

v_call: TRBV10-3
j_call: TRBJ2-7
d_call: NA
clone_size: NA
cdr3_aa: CAISEGKGRGVFEQYF
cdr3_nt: TGTGCCATCAGTGAGGGGAAGGGCAGGGGGGTCTTCGAGCAGTACTTC

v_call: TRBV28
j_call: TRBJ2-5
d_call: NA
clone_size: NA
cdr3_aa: CASSRETQYF
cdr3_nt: TGTGCCAGCAGTCGAGAGACCCAGTACTTC

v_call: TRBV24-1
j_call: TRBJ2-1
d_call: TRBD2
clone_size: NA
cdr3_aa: CATSTGSSSGVYNEQFF
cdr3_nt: TGTGCCACCAGTACGGGAAGTTCTAGCGGGGTTTACAATGAGCAGTTCTTC

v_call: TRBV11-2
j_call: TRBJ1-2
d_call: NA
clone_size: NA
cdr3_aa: CASSPELGYGYTF
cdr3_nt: TGTGCCAGCAGCCCAGAACTGGGGTATGGCTACACCTTC

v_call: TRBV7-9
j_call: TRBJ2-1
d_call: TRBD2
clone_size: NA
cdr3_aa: CASSSMTSGAYNEQFF
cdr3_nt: TGTGCCAGCAGCTCGATGACTAGCGGAGCTTACAATGAGCAGTTCTTC

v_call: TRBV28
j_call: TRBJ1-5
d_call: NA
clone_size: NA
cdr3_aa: CASRESNQPQHF
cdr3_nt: TGTGCCAGCAGAGAAAGCAATCAGCCCCAGCATTTT

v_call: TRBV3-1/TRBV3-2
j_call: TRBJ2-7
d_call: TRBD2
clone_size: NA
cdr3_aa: CASSQSGRHSYEQYF
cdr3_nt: TGTGCCAGCAGCCAAAGCGGGAGGCACTCCTACGAGCAGTACTTC

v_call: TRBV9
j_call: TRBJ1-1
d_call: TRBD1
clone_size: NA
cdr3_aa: CASSESRQGRGTEAFF
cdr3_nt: TGTGCCAGCAGCGAAAGCCGACAGGGTAGGGGTACTGAAGCTTTCTTT

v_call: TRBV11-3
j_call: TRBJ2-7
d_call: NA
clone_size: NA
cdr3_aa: CASSFSDGYEQYF
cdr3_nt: TGTGCCAGCAGCTTCTCCGACGGTTACGAGCAGTACTTC

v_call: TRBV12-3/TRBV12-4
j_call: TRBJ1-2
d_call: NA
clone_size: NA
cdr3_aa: CASSFEGKSGYTF
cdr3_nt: TGTGCCAGCAGTTTCGAGGGAAAAAGTGGCTACACCTTC

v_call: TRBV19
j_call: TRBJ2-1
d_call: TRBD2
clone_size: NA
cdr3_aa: CASTPSGGNYNEQFF
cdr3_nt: TGTGCCAGTACCCCCAGCGGGGGGAACTACAATGAGCAGTTCTTC

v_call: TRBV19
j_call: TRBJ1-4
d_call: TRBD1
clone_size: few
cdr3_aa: CASSRTGPEEKLFF
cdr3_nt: TGTGCCAGTAGTAGGACAGGGCCCGAAGAAAAACTGTTTTTT

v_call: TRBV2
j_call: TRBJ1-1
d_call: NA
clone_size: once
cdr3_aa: CASSLGLGHPSRGNTEAFF
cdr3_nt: TGTGCCAGCAGCCTCGGGCTGGGCCATCCTTCAAGGGGGAACACTGAAGCTTTCTTT

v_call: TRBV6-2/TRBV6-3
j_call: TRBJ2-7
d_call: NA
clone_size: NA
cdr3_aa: CASSYRNSYEQYF
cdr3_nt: TGTGCCAGCAGTTACAGGAACTCCTACGAGCAGTACTTC

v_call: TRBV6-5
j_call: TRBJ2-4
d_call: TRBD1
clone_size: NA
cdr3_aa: CASSPTGTGSLIQYF
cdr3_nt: TGTGCCAGCAGTCCTACCGGGACAGGGAGCCTCATTCAGTACTTC

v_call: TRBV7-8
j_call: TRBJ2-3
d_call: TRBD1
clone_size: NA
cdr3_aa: CASSPPGTVVTDTQYF
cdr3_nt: TGTGCCAGCAGCCCCCCCGGGACAGTTGTCACAGATACGCAGTATTTT

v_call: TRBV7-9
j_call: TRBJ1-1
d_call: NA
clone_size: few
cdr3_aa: CASRAGVTEAFF
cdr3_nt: TGTGCCAGCAGAGCAGGGGTGACTGAAGCTTTCTTT

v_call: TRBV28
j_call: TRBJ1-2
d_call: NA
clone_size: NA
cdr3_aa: CASSFLTYGYTF
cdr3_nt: TGTGCCAGCAGTTTTCTTACCTATGGCTACACCTTC

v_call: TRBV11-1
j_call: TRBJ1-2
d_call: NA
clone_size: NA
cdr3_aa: CASSPKRNYGYTF
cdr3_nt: TGTGCCAGCAGCCCCAAGAGGAACTATGGCTACACCTTC